This T cell receptor (beta chain) was obtained from a study of T-cell reconstitution after alpha-beta-depleted transplantation in children. General observations from the study: From newly produced T cells came most of the T-cell counts and diversity one year after transplant. Recipient T cells and thymic progenitors that survived were the source of the high TCRbeta diversity seen at day 60 in some patients. At around two months after transplant, the alpha-beta T cells were reportedly derived from several hundred expanded clones that came from non-depleted graft cells.

This clonotype was recorded many times. Its specificity is not known. Germline V lookup: CDR1 WSHSY, CDR2 SAAADI. The CDR3 runs 12 residues. The V end was cut by 7 bases, the J end by 7 bases, with 11 bases between. Unique molecular identifiers were built into the TCRbeta library. TCRdb reprocessed the PCR reads via MiXCR and lists one record per CDR3 protein. This table has around 120,000 distinct CDR3 sequences, under 25% appearing once. The sequence came from a male patient aged 2-15 years who had a stem cell transplant for chronic granulomatous disease, so the T cells may come from the graft donor. The chain has TRBV10-2 and TRBJ2-1, with D unresolved. The sequences come from PBMCs, mostly from graft donor cells, collected 180 days after TCRalphabeta/CD19-depleted stem cell transplant. The DNA of the CDR3 is TGCGCCAGCAACGGACCGATGAATGAGCAGTTCTTC. Protein: CASNGPMNEQFF.